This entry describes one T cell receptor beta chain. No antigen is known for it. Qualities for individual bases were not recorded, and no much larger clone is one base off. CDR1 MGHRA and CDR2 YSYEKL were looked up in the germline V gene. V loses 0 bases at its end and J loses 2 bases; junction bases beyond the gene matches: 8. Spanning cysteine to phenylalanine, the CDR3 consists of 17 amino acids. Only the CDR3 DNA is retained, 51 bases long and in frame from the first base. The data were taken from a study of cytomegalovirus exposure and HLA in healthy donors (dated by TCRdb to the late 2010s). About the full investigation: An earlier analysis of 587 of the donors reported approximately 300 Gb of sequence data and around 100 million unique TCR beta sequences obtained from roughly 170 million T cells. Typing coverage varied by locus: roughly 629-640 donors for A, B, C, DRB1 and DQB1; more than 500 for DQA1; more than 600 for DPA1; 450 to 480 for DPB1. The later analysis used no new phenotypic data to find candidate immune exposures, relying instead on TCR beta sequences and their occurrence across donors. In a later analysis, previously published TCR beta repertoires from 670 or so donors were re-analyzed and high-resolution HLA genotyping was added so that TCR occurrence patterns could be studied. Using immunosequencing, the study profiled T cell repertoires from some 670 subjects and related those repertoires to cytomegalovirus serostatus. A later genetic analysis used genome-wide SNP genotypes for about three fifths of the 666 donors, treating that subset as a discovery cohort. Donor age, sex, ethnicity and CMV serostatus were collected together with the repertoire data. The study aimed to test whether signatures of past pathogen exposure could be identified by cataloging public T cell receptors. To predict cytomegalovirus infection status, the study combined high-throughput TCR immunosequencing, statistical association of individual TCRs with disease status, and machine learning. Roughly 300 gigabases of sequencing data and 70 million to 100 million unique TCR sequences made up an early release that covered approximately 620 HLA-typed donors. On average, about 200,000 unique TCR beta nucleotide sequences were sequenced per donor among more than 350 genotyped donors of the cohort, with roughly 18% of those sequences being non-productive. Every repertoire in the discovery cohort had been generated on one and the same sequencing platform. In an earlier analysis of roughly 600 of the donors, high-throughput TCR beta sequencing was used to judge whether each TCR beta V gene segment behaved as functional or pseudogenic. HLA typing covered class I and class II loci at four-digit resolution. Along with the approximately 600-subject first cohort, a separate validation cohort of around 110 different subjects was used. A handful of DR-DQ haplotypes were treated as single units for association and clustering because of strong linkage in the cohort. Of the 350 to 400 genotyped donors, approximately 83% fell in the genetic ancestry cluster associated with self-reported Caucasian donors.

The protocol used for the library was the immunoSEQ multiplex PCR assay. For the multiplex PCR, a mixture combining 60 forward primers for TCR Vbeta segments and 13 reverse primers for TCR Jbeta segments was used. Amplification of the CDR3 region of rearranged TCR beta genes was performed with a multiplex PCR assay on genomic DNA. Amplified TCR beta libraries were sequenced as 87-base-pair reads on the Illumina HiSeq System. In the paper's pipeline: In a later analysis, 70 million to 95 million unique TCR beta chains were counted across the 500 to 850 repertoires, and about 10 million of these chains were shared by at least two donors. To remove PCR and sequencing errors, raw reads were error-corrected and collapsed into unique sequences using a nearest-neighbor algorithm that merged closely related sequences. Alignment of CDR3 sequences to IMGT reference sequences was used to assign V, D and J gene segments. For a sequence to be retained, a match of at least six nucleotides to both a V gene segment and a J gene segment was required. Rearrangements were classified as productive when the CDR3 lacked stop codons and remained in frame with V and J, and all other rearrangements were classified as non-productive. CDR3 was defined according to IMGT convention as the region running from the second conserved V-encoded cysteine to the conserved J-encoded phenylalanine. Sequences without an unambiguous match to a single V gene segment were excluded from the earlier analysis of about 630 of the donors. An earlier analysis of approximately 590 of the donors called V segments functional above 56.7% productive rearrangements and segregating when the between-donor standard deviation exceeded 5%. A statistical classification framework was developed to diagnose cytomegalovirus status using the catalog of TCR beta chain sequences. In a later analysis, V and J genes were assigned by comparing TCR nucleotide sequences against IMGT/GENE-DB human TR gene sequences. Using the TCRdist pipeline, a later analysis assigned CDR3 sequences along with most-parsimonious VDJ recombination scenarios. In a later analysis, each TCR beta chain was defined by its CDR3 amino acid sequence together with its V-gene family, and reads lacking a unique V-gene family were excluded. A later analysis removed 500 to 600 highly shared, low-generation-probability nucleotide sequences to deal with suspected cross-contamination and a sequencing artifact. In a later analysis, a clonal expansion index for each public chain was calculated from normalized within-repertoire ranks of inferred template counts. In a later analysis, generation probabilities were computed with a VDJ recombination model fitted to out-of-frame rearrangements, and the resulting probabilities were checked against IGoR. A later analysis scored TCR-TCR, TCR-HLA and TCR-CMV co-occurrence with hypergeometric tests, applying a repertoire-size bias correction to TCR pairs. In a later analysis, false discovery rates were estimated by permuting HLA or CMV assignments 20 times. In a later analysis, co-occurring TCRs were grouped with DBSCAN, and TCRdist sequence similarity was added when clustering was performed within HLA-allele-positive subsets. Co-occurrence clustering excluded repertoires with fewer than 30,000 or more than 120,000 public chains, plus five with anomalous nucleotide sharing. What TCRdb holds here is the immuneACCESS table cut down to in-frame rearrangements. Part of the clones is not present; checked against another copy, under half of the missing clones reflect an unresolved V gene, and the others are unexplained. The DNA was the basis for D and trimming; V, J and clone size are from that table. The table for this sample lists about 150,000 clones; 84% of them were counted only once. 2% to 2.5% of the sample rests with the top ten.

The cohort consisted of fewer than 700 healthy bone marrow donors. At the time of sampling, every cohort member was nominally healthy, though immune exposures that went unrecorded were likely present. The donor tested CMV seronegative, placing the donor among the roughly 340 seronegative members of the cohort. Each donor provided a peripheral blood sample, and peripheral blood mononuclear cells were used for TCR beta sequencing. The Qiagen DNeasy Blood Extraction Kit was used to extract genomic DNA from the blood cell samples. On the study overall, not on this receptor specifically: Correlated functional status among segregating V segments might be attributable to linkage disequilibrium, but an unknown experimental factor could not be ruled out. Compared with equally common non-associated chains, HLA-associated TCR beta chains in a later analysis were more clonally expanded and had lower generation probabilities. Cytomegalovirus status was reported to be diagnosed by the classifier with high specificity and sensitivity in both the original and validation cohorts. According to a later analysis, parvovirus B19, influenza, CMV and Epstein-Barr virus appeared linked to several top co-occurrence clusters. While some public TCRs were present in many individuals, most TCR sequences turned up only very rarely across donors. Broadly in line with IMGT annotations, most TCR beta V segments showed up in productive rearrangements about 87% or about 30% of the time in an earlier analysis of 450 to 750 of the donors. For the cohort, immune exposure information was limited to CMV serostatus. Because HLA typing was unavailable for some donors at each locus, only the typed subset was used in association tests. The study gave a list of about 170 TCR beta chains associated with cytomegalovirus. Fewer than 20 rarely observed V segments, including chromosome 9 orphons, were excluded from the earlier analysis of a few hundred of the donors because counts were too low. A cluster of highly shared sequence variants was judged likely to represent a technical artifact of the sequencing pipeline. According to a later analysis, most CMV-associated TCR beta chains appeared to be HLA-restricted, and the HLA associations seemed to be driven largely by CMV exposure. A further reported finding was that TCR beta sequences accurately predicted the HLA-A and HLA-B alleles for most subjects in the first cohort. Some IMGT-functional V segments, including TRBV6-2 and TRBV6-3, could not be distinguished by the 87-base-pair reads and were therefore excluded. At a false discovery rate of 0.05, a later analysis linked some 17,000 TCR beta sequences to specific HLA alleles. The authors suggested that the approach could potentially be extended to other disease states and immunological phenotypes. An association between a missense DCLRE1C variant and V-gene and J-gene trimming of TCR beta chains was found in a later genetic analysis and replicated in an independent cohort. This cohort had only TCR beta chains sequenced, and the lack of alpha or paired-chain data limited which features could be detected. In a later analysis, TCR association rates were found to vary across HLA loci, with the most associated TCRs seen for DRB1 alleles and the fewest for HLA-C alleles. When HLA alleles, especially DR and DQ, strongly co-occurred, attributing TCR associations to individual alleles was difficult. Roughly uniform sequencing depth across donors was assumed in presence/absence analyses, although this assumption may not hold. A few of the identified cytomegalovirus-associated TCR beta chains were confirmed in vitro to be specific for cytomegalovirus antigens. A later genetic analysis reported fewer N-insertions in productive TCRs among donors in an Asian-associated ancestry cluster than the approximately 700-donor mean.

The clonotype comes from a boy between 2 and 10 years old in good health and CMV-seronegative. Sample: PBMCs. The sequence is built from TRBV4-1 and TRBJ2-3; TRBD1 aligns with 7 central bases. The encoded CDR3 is CASSQDGTGATTDTQYF. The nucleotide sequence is TGCGCCAGCAGCCAAGATGGAACAGGGGCGACCACAGATACGCAGTATTTT.